A selection of T cell receptor beta chains follows, all from one sample in a study of blood T cell repertoires in COVID-19. The table came from immunoSEQ multiplex PCR; TCRdb's copy has only in-frame clones and leaves some out. The repertoire holds fewer than 250,000 clones, with about four fifths as singletons. The source material was peripheral blood. Every receptor here comes from a woman between 50 and 59 years old with acute or convalescent COVID-19. Both conserved end residues are part of each CDR3. A D gene is named only where the DNA matches it firmly. Clone size is given for some rows only: seen once, a few or many times, or a class if the clone is expanded.

CDR3	DNA	size	V	D	J
CASSPVAASGSGANVLTF	TGTGCCAGCTCACCAGTGGCAGCGTCGGGCTCTGGGGCCAACGTCCTGACTTTC	NA	TRBV18	NA	TRBJ2-6
CASSQEGSDSSSGNTIYF	TGCGCCAGCAGCCAAGAAGGTTCCGACAGTAGCTCTGGAAACACCATATATTTT	once	TRBV4-1	NA	TRBJ1-3
CASSPVEGSSYEQYF	TGTGCCAGCAGTCCGGTGGAGGGGTCTTCCTACGAGCAGTACTTC	NA	TRBV6-5	NA	TRBJ2-7
CASSLSHKESNEKLFF	TGTGCCAGCAGTTTATCCCACAAAGAATCTAATGAAAAACTGTTTTTT	NA	TRBV28	NA	TRBJ1-4
CASSLDLMREQYF	TGTGCCAGCAGCTTAGACCTGATGAGGGAGCAGTACTTC	few	TRBV11-2	NA	TRBJ2-7
CASTSRGGNTEAFF	TGTGCCAGCACCTCTCGGGGGGGTAACACTGAAGCTTTCTTT	few	TRBV28	NA	TRBJ1-1
CASSPPYRATGAPEAFF	TGTGCCAGCAGTCCTCCCTACCGGGCTACAGGGGCTCCTGAAGCTTTCTTT	once	TRBV27	TRBD1	TRBJ1-1
CASSGRLWEQYF	TGTGCCAGCAGCGGGAGATTGTGGGAGCAGTACTTC	NA	TRBV27	NA	TRBJ2-7
CASTPPGGLNTGELFF	TGCGCCAGCACCCCCCCGGGGGGCCTCAACACCGGGGAGCTGTTTTTT	NA	TRBV5-1	NA	TRBJ2-2
CASMEWALQRGNYEQYF	TGTGCCAGCATGGAGTGGGCCTTGCAGCGGGGAAACTACGAGCAGTACTTC	NA	TRBV2	TRBD2	TRBJ2-7
CASSKTRDRGRETQYF	TGTGCCAGTAGTAAAACCCGGGACAGGGGCAGGGAGACCCAGTACTTC	NA	TRBV19	TRBD1	TRBJ2-5
CASSLRTSGSRDTQYF	TGCGCCAGCAGCTTGAGGACTAGCGGTTCAAGGGATACGCAGTATTTT	NA	TRBV5-1	TRBD2	TRBJ2-3